This T cell receptor (beta chain) derives from a study of blood T cell repertoires in COVID-19. The assay was immunoSEQ multiplex PCR, and TCRdb's table has in-frame clones only and misses some. The table has under 200,000 clones, roughly 86% seen once. V gave up 0 bases and J gave up 4 bases; unmatched junction bases: 3. This CDR3 contains 15 residues. Germline assignment: CDR1 SGHRS and CDR2 YFSETQ. This sequence joins TRBV5-1 and TRBJ1-1; the match to TRBD1 covers 10 bases. Sequenced sample: peripheral blood. The receptor comes from a man aged 55 to 70 with COVID-19, enrolled during active disease. The CDR3 nucleotides are TGCGCCAGCAGCTTGGTGGGGGACAGGGGCACTGAAGCTTTCTTT. The encoded protein is CASSLVGDRGTEAFF.